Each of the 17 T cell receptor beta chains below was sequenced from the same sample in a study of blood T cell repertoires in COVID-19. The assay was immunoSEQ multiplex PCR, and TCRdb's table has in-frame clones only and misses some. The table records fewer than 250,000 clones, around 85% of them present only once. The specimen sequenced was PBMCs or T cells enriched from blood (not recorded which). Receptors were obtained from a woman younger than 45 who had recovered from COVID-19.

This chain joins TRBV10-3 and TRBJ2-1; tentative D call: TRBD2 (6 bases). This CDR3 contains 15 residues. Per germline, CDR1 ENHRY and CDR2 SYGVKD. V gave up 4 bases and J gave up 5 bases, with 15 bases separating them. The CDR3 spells CAISARTITNNEQFF. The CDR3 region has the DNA TGTGCCATCAGTGCGAGGACTATAACGAACAATGAGCAGTTCTTC.

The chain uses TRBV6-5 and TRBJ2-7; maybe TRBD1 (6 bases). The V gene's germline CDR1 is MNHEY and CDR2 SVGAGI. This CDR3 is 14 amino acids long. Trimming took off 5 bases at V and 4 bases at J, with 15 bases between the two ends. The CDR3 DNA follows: TGTGCCAGCAGTACCTCACAGGGAAATTACGAGCAGTACGTC. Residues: CASSTSQGNYEQYV.

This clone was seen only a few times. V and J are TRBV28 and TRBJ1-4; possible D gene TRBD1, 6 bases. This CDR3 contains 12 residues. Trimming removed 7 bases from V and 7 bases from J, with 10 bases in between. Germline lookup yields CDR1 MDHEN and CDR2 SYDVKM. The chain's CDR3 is CASTRGGEKLFF. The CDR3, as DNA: TGTGCCAGCACCAGAGGGGGTGAAAAACTGTTTTTT.

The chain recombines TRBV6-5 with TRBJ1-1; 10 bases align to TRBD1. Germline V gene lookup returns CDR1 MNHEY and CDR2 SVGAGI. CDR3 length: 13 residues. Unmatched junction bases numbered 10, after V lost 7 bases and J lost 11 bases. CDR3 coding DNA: TGTGCCAGCACCTCATTGGGGACAGGGGTCGCTTTCTTT. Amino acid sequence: CASTSLGTGVAFF.

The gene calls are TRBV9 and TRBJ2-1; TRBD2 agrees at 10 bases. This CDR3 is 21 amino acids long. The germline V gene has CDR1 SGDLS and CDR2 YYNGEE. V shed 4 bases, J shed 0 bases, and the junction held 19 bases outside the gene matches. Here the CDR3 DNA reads TGTGCCAGCAGCCCGAGAGGGCTAGCGGGGGAGCGAAAAAGCTCCTACAATGAGCAGTTCTTC. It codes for CASSPRGLAGERKSSYNEQFF. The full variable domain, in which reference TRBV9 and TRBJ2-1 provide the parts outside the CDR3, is DSGVTQTPKHLITATGQRVTLRCSPRSGDLSVYWYQQSLDQGLQFLIQYYNGEERAKGNILERFSAQQFPDLHSELNLSSLELGDSALYFCASSPRGLAGERKSSYNEQFFGPGTRLTVL.

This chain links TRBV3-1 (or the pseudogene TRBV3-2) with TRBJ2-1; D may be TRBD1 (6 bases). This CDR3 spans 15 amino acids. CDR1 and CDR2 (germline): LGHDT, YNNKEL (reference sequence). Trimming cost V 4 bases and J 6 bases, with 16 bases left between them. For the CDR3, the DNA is TGTGCCAGCAGCCCCCCCGGACAGCCCCTCAATGAGCAGTTCTTC. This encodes CASSPPGQPLNEQFF.

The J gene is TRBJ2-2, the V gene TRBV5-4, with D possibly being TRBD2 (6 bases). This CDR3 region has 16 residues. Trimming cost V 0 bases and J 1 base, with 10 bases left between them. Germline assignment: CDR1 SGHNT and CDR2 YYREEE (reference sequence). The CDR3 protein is CASSLGPGENTGELFF. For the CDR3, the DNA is TGTGCCAGCAGCTTGGGTCCGGGGGAGAACACCGGGGAGCTGTTTTTT.

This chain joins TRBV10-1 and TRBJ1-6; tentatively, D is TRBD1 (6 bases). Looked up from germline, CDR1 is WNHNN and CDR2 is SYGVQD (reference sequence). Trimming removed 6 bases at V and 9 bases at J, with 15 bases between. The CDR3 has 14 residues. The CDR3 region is CASSQTGHRSPLHF. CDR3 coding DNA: TGCGCCAGCAGCCAAACAGGGCACCGTTCACCCCTCCACTTT.

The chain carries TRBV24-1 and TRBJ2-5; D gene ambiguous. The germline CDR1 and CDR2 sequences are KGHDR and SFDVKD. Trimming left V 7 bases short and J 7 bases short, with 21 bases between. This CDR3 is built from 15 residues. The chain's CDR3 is CATSLSGLPSATQYF. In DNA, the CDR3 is TGTGCCACCAGCTTGTCTGGGCTTCCGAGTGCGACCCAGTACTTC.

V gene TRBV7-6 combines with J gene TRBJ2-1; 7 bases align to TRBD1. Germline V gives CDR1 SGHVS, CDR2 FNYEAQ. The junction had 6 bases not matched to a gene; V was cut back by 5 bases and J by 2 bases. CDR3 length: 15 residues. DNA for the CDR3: TGTGCCAGCAGCACCCACAGGGGACCCTACAATGAGCAGTTCTTC. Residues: CASSTHRGPYNEQFF.

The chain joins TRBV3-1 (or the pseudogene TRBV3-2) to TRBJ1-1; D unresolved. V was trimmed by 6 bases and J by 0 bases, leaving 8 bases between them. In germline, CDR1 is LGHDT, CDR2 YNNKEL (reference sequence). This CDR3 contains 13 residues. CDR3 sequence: CASRLKMNTEAFF. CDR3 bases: TGTGCCAGCAGACTAAAGATGAACACTGAAGCTTTCTTT.

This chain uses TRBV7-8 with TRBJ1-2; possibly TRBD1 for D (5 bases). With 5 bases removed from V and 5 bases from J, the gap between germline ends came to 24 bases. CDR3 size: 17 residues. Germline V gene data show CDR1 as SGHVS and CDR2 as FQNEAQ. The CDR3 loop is CASSPNNQGNRVYGYTF. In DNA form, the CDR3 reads TGTGCCAGCAGCCCTAACAATCAGGGAAATCGGGTGTATGGCTACACCTTC.

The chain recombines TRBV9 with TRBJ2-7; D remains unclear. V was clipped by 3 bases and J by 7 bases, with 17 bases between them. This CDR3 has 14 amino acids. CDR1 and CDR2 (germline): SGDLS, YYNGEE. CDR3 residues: CASSALVQVGEQYF. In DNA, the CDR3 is TGTGCCAGCAGCGCCTTGGTCCAGGTTGGGGAGCAGTACTTC. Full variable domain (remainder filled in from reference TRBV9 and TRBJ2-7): DSGVTQTPKHLITATGQRVTLRCSPRSGDLSVYWYQQSLDQGLQFLIQYYNGEERAKGNILERFSAQQFPDLHSELNLSSLELGDSALYFCASSALVQVGEQYFGPGTRLTVT.

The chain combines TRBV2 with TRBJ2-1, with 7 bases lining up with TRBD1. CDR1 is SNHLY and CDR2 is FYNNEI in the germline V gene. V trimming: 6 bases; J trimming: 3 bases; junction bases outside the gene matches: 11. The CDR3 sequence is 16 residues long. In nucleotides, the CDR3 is TGTGCCAGCAGATCTCAGGGACAGCGAGACTACAATGAGCAGTTCTTC. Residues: CASRSQGQRDYNEQFF.

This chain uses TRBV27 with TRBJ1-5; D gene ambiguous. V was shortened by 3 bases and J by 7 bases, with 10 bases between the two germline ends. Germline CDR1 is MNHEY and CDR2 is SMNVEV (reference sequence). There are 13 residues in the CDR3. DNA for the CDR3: TGTGCCAGCAGTTTGGCGGTTTGGCAGCCCCAGCATTTT. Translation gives CASSLAVWQPQHF.

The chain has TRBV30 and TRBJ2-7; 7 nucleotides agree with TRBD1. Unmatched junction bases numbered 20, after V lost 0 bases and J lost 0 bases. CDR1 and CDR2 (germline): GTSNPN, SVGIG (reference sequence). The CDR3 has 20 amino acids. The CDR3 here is CAWSVPRAVEQGRDSYEQYV. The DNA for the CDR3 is TGTGCCTGGAGTGTACCCCGCGCCGTGGAACAGGGGAGAGACTCCTACGAGCAGTACGTC.

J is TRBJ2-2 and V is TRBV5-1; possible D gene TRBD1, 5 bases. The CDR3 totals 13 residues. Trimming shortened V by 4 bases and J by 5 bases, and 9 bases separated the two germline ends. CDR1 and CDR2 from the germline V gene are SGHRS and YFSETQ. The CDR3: CASSLGQTGELFF. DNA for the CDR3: TGCGCCAGCAGCCTAGGACAAACCGGGGAGCTGTTTTTT.